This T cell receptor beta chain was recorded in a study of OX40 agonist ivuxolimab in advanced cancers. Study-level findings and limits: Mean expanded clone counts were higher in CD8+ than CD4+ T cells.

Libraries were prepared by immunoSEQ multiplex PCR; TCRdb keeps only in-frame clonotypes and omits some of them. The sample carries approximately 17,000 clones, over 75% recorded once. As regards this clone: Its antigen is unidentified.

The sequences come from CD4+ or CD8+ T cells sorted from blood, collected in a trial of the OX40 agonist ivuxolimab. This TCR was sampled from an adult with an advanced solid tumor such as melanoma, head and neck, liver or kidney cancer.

The CDR3 region is CASSYYRGNEKLFF. CDR3 bases: TGTGCCAGCAGTTACTACAGGGGTAATGAAAAACTGTTTTTT. The chain links TRBV6-6 to TRBJ1-4; 7 positions agree with TRBD1. The CDR3 totals 14 residues. V was clipped by 1 base and J by 4 bases; unmatched bases: 0. Germline V lookup: CDR1 MNHNY, CDR2 SVGAGI (reference sequence).